The 27 T cell receptor beta chains below all came from one sample that was sequenced in a study of T cell repertoires in cytomegalovirus infection. Each CDR3 protein is one row after TCRdb ran MiXCR on the reads. The sample consists of roughly 640,000 distinct CDR3 sequences, 24% of them appearing once. Sequencing input: CD8+ T cells from PBMCs. Receptor source: a human donor in good health (CMV status not recorded). Some clones in this sample may be carry-over from other donors' samples.

This clonotype was counted between two and nine times. The chain employs TRBV12-3 or TRBV12-4 and TRBJ2-7; D perhaps matches TRBD1 (7 bases). The V and J ends lost 11 bases and 2 bases respectively, with 16 bases between them. The CDR3 consists of 13 residues. The CDR3 spells CASIRGAAYEQYF. Written as DNA, the CDR3 is TGTGCCTCCATCAGGGGGGCAGCCTACGAGCAGTACTTC.

This clonotype was seen many times. V gene TRBV7-2 combines with J gene TRBJ2-7, with a tentative D call TRBD1 (5 bases). V lost 0 bases and J 3 bases, leaving 6 bases between the germline ends. Germline V lookup: CDR1 SGHTA, CDR2 FQGNSA. The CDR3 loop spans 13 amino acids. The CDR3 sequence: CASSLAQGYEQYV. The CDR3 nucleotides are TGTGCCAGCAGCTTAGCGCAGGGCTACGAGCAGTACGTC.

This clonotype has a count of ten or more. The chain couples TRBV28 to TRBJ2-7; possible D gene TRBD1, 5 bases. Trimming left V 0 bases short and J 2 bases short, with 14 bases between. This CDR3 has 16 residues. The germline CDR1 and CDR2 sequences are MDHEN and SYDVKM. Here the CDR3 reads CASSLWQGSVPYEQYF. CDR3 sequence (DNA): TGTGCCAGCAGTTTATGGCAGGGTTCGGTCCCCTACGAGCAGTACTTC. Looking up the rest from reference TRBV28 and TRBJ2-7 gives the full variable domain: DVKVTQSSRYLVKRTGEKVFLECVQDMDHENMFWYRQDPGLGLRLIYFSYDVKMKEKGDIPEGYSVSREKKERFSLILESASTNQTSMYLCASSLWQGSVPYEQYFGPGTRLTVT.

The rearrangement joins TRBV5-1 to TRBJ2-5; 7 nucleotides line up with TRBD1. After removal of 2 bases from V and 1 base from J, the junction contained 5 bases not matched to a gene. Germline assignment: CDR1 SGHRS and CDR2 YFSETQ. There are 15 residues in the CDR3. CDR3 nucleotide sequence: TGCGCCAGCAGCTTACGGACAGGCGGCCAAGAGACCCAGTACTTC. The encoded protein is CASSLRTGGQETQYF.

This clonotype was recorded at least ten times. The chain combines TRBV7-2 with TRBJ2-7; the match to TRBD1 covers 10 bases. Trimming cost V 4 bases and J 3 bases; bases outside gene matches: 6. CDR3 length equals 15 residues. CDR1 is SGHTA and CDR2 is FQGNSA in the germline V gene. This CDR3 is CASSSLGTGVYEQYF. The CDR3 DNA sequence: TGTGCCAGCAGCTCGTTGGGGACAGGGGTCTACGAGCAGTACTTC. Looking up the rest from reference TRBV7-2 and TRBJ2-7 gives the full variable domain: GAGVSQSPSNKVTEKGKDVELRCDPISGHTALYWYRQSLGQGLEFLIYFQGNSAPDKSGLPSDRFSAERTGGSVSTLTIQRTQQEDSAVYLCASSSLGTGVYEQYFGPGTRLTVT.

This clonotype was seen more than once but under ten times. The J gene is TRBJ2-1, the V gene TRBV29-1, with D unresolved. Per germline, CDR1 SQVTM and CDR2 ANQGSEA. V was trimmed by 1 base and J by 4 bases, leaving 14 bases between them. The CDR3 has 15 residues. The CDR3 sequence: CSVEGLHTKYNEQFF. CDR3 bases: TGCAGCGTTGAAGGACTCCATACCAAATACAATGAGCAGTTCTTC.

Only a few counts were recorded for this clonotype. The chain links TRBV6-2 or TRBV6-3 to TRBJ2-7; maybe TRBD1 (5 bases). From germline, CDR1 is MNHEY and CDR2 SVGEGT. The V end lost 2 bases, the J end lost 3 bases, and 11 bases lay between the germline ends. This CDR3 comprises 14 residues. This chain's CDR3 is CASSYGQGNYEQYV. CDR3 bases: TGTGCCAGCAGTTACGGGCAGGGCAACTACGAGCAGTACGTC.

V and J are TRBV20-1 and TRBJ1-1, with a possible D match to TRBD1 (6 bases). Germline V gives CDR1 DFQATT, CDR2 SNEGSKA (reference sequence). The CDR3 runs 15 residues. The V gene lost 0 bases and the J gene lost 0 bases, with 11 bases spanning the gap. The CDR3 bases are TGCAGTGCTAGAGATTTGGCAGGGGTGAACACTGAAGCTTTCTTT. It codes for CSARDLAGVNTEAFF.

The chain has TRBV4-2 and TRBJ2-3, with 12 nucleotides matching TRBD2. The CDR3 runs 18 residues. J gave up 2 bases and V 3 bases, and 9 bases lay outside the gene matches. Germline CDR1 LGHNA, CDR2 YNFKEQ. CDR3 sequence: CASSHPGLAGLSTDTQYF. The CDR3 region has the DNA TGTGCCAGCAGCCACCCCGGACTAGCGGGGCTTTCCACAGATACGCAGTATTTT.

This clonotype was observed at least ten times. The CDR3 bases are TGTGCCAGCAGTCAGGACAGCGGCACTGAAGCTTTCTTT. Residues: CASSQDSGTEAFF. The chain uses TRBV6-1 and TRBJ1-1, with D possibly being TRBD1 (6 bases). The CDR3 consists of 13 residues. Germline assignment: CDR1 MNHNS and CDR2 SASEGT. V shed 5 bases and J shed 4 bases, with 11 bases lying between them.

This clonotype has at least ten counts. The chain carries TRBV7-2 and TRBJ2-5; D not resolved. Germline CDR1 reads SGHTA; CDR2 reads FQGNSA. V was pared by 4 bases and J by 5 bases, with 11 bases between. The CDR3 extends over 13 amino acids. CDR3 bases: TGTGCCAGCAGCTCCGATATCAGTGAGACCCAGTACTTC. It is translated as CASSSDISETQYF. The complete variable domain, with remaining parts taken from reference TRBV7-2 and TRBJ2-5, reads GAGVSQSPSNKVTEKGKDVELRCDPISGHTALYWYRQSLGQGLEFLIYFQGNSAPDKSGLPSDRFSAERTGGSVSTLTIQRTQQEDSAVYLCASSSDISETQYFGPGTRLLVL.

To note about this clonotype: One base away lies a much larger clone, so this may be a sequencing read error. The rearrangement joins TRBV7-2 to TRBJ2-1; TRBD1 matches 9 bases. The CDR3 runs to 16 residues. The germline gives CDR1 SGHTA, CDR2 FQGNSA. This CDR3 is CVSSYNRGHGVNEQFF. In nucleotides, the CDR3 is TGTGTCAGCAGCTACAACAGGGGGCACGGGGTCAATGAGCAGTTCTTC.

This clonotype came up many times. The chain links TRBV6-8 to TRBJ2-6; 10 nucleotides line up with TRBD1. The germline V gene has CDR1 MNHGY and CDR2 SAAAGT. Trimming took 4 bases from V and 4 from J; bases not matched to a gene: 10. This CDR3 comprises 18 residues. The CDR3, as DNA: TGTGCCAGCAGTTCAGGGACAGGGGCTGGGCGAGGGGCCAACGTCCTGACTTTC. Translation: CASSSGTGAGRGANVLTF.

The sample holds a few counts of this clonotype. V gene TRBV19 combines with J gene TRBJ2-2; a possible D gene is TRBD2 (5 bases). Trimming took off 10 bases at V and 4 bases at J, with 13 bases between the two ends. The length of the CDR3 is 13 residues. In germline, CDR1 is LNHDA, CDR2 SQIVND (reference sequence). The CDR3 nucleotides read TGTGCCACGGAGGTTCACCTCACCGGGGAGCTGTTTTTT. Translating it yields CATEVHLTGELFF.

This clonotype was detected only a few times. The chain is built from TRBV20-1 and TRBJ2-1; 9 nucleotides line up with TRBD1. Germline CDR1 reads DFQATT; CDR2 reads SNEGSKA (reference sequence). V was pared by 0 bases and J by 7 bases, with 16 bases of the junction left unmatched. This CDR3 is built from 18 residues. CDR3 in amino acids: CSARDSDAGTGWLNEQFF. The CDR3 region has the DNA TGCAGTGCTAGAGATTCGGATGCTGGGACAGGGTGGTTAAATGAGCAGTTCTTC.

The chain couples TRBV25-1 to TRBJ1-2, with TRBD1 matching 9 bases. The CDR3 consists of 15 residues. Trimming cost V 5 bases and J 3 bases; bases outside gene matches: 7. Germline lookup yields CDR1 MGHDK and CDR2 SYGVNS. The CDR3 DNA reads as TGTGCCAGCAGTACTCGGGACAGGGATCACTATGGCTACACCTTC. It is translated as CASSTRDRDHYGYTF.

This clonotype was observed a handful of times. J is TRBJ2-7 and V is TRBV10-3, with 10 nucleotides matching TRBD1. Germline V gene data show CDR1 as ENHRY and CDR2 as SYGVKD. The CDR3 is 17 amino acids. V lost 3 bases and J lost 7; bases outside the gene matches: 15. The CDR3 is CAISDFGGDRGLREQYV. CDR3 nucleotides: TGTGCCATCAGTGATTTCGGGGGGGACAGGGGCTTGAGGGAGCAGTACGTC.

The J gene is TRBJ2-7, the V gene TRBV5-6; D is perhaps TRBD1 (6 bases). CDR1 is SGHDT and CDR2 is YYEEEE in the germline V gene. There are 16 residues in the CDR3. Deletions cut 3 bases from V and 0 bases from J, with 16 bases between. This chain's CDR3 is CASSSSRDISSYEQYF. The CDR3 DNA reads as TGTGCCAGCAGCTCTTCCCGGGACATCTCCTCCTACGAGCAGTACTTC.

This clonotype was counted a few times. A much larger clone is a single base away; this may be a read error. The chain employs TRBV7-2 and TRBJ2-7, with D maybe TRBD2 (6 bases). Trimming cost V 1 base and J 6 bases, with 16 bases left between them. The CDR3 is 15 residues long. Germline values: CDR1 SGHTA, CDR2 FQGNSA. The CDR3 region is CASSLGIYGGSEQYF. CDR3 DNA sequence: TGTGCCAGCAGCTTAGGTATTTACGGGGGTTCCGAGCAGTACTTC.

The V call is TRBV6-2 or TRBV6-3, the J call TRBJ2-5, with 7 positions matching TRBD2. Germline assignment: CDR1 MNHEY and CDR2 SVGEGT. The J segment lost 0 bases and the V segment lost 9 bases, leaving 1 base of the junction unmatched. This CDR3 spans 12 amino acids. The CDR3 coding sequence is TGTGCCAGTCGGGGGGACCAAGAGACCCAGTACTTC. Protein product: CASRGDQETQYF.

A single count supports this clonotype. A read error may account for a junction end that differs from germline. V is TRBV15 and J is TRBJ1-6; 8 bases are shared with TRBD1. In germline, CDR1 is LNHNV, CDR2 YYDKDF (reference sequence). This CDR3 is 13 amino acids long. The CDR3 DNA reads as TGTGCCACCCTTGACAGGGGTGGTTCACCCATCCACTTT. Translation gives CATLDRGGSPIHF.

This clonotype was seen a few times. The chain carries TRBV5-5 and TRBJ2-7; D remains unclear. CDR3 length: 15 residues. The germline V and J ends were trimmed by 2 bases and 4 bases, with 16 bases remaining between them. Per germline, CDR1 SGHKS and CDR2 YYEKEE (reference sequence). CDR3: CASSFADVGYYEQYV. The CDR3 DNA follows: TGTGCCAGCAGCTTTGCGGATGTGGGATATTACGAGCAGTACGTC.

The chain is built from TRBV14 and TRBJ1-3; TRBD1 agrees at 10 bases. V gave up 2 bases and J gave up 8 bases; unmatched junction bases: 6. The CDR3 runs 15 residues. Per the germline V gene, CDR1 is SGHDN and CDR2 is FVKESK. CDR3 DNA: TGTGCCAGCAGCCAATCCCGGGACAGGGGTTACACCATATATTTT. Amino acid sequence: CASSQSRDRGYTIYF.

In its sample, this clonotype was seen a few times. The chain joins TRBV7-9 to TRBJ1-6; D is unresolved. The CDR3 has 15 residues. Looked up from germline, CDR1 is SEHNR and CDR2 is FQNEAQ (reference sequence). Trimming pared 3 bases from V and 6 bases from J, leaving 12 bases between. In nucleotides, the CDR3 is TGTGCCAGCAGCTTCGACTCGGAGATTAATTCACCCCTCCACTTT. It yields the protein CASSFDSEINSPLHF.

The chain employs TRBV2 and TRBJ2-1; D remains unclear. Germline loops: CDR1 SNHLY, CDR2 FYNNEI. This CDR3 has 14 amino acids. The ends were cut back, 2 bases at V and 2 bases at J, with 7 bases in the middle. As DNA, the CDR3 is TGTGCCAGCAGTGAACTTGCGGCCTACAATGAGCAGTTCTTC. It yields the protein CASSELAAYNEQFF.

The gene calls are TRBV4-1 and TRBJ1-1, with 7 nucleotides matching TRBD1. This CDR3 region has 17 residues. Trimming took 1 base from V and 0 from J; bases not matched to a gene: 8. Germline V gene sequence: CDR1 MGHRA, CDR2 YSYEKL. The CDR3 spells CASSQGFETGMNTEAFF. CDR3 in DNA: TGCGCCAGCAGCCAAGGTTTTGAGACAGGGATGAACACTGAAGCTTTCTTT.

This clonotype was detected only a few times. This sequence joins TRBV11-3 and TRBJ1-5, with D perhaps matching TRBD1 (5 bases). Per the germline V gene, CDR1 is SGHNT and CDR2 is YENEEA. Deletions cut 7 bases from V and 0 bases from J, with 25 bases between. The CDR3 covers 19 residues. CDR3 nucleotide sequence: TGTGCCAGCAACCCGGGACGTAGGAGAAGGGTTTATAGCAATCAGCCCCAGCATTTT. This sequence encodes CASNPGRRRRVYSNQPQHF.